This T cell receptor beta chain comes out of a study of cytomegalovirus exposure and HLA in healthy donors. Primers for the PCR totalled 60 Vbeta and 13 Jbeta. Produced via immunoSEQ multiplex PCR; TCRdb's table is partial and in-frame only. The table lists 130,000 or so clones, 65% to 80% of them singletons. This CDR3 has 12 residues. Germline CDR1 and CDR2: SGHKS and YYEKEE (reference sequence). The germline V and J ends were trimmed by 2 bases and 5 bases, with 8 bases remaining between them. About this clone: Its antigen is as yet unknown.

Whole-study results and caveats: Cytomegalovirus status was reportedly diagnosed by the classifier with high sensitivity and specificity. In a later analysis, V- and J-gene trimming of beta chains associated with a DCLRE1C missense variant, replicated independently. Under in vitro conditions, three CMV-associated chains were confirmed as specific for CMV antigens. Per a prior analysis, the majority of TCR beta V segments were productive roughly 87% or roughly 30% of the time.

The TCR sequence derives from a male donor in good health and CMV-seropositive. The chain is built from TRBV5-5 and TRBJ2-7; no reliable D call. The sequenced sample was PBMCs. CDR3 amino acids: CASSLTIHEQYF. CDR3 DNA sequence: TGTGCCAGCAGCTTAACAATCCACGAGCAGTACTTC.